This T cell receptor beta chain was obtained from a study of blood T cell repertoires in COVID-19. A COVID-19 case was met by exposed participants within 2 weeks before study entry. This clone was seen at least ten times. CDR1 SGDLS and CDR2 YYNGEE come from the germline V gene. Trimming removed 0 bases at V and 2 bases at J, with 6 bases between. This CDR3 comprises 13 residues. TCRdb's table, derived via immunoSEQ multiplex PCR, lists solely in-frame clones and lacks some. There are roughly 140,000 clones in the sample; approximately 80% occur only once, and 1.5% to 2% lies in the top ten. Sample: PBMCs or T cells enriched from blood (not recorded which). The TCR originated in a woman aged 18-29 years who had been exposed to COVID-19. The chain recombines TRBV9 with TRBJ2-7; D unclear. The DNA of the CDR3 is TGTGCCAGCAGCGTAGGGCTAGCCTACGAGCAGTACTTC. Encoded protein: CASSVGLAYEQYF.